The 18 T cell receptor beta chains below were found in one sample sequenced in a study of blood T cell repertoires in COVID-19. Libraries were prepared by immunoSEQ multiplex PCR; TCRdb keeps only in-frame clonotypes and omits some of them. The sample has 150,000 to 200,000 clones; almost 80% are singletons. Sequenced material: peripheral blood. These receptors all come from a man between 60 and 70 years old with active or convalescent COVID-19.

The V and J genes are TRBV14 and TRBJ1-2; D ambiguous. Trimming cost V 8 bases and J 4 bases, with 17 bases left between them. There are 14 residues in the CDR3. CDR1 is SGHDN and CDR2 is FVKESK in the germline V gene. CDR3 nucleotide sequence: TGTGCCAGCGCCCGGGGAGGGAATCTCTATGGCTACACCTTC. Translation: CASARGGNLYGYTF.

The V call is TRBV3-1 (or the pseudogene TRBV3-2), the J call TRBJ1-2; TRBD1 agrees at 7 bases. The CDR3 runs 13 residues. Germline CDR1 reads LGHDT; CDR2 reads YNNKEL (reference sequence). After removal of 4 bases from V and 8 bases from J, the junction contained 7 bases not matched to a gene. The CDR3 DNA is TGTGCCAGCAGCCCCACAGGGGTAAAGGGCTACACCTTC. Protein: CASSPTGVKGYTF.

The rearrangement uses TRBV28 and TRBJ2-5, with D perhaps matching TRBD1 (7 bases). V gave up 4 bases and J gave up 0 bases, with 18 bases separating them. Germline-derived CDR1 and CDR2 are MDHEN and SYDVKM. This CDR3 has 17 residues. CDR3 DNA: TGTGCCAGCAGTTCGCGCGGCAGGGGGGAATACCAAGAGACCCAGTACTTC. As protein: CASSSRGRGEYQETQYF.

The chain employs TRBV28 and TRBJ2-2; the match to TRBD2 covers 7 bases. Trimming cost V 7 bases and J 3 bases; bases outside gene matches: 11. This CDR3 is 16 amino acids long. Germline V gene lookup returns CDR1 MDHEN and CDR2 SYDVKM. In nucleotides, the CDR3 is TGTGCCAGCACCATGGGGGGGACGGGGGACACCGGGGAGCTGTTTTTT. Translation gives CASTMGGTGDTGELFF.

J is TRBJ2-1 and V is TRBV7-2; D is possibly TRBD2 (6 bases). Trimming cost V 5 bases and J 9 bases, with 17 bases left between them. Germline-derived CDR1 and CDR2 are SGHTA and FQGNSA. This CDR3 spans 14 amino acids. The CDR3 DNA reads as TGTGCCAGCAGCCGTGATTCCCTAGCGCGTGAGCAGTTCTTC. Translation gives CASSRDSLAREQFF.

This clone was counted a few times. This chain uses TRBV11-2 with TRBJ2-1, with a possible D match to TRBD2 (6 bases). The CDR3 totals 14 residues. Germline V gene lookup returns CDR1 SGHAT and CDR2 FQNNGV. Trimming removed 7 bases at V and 10 bases at J, with 20 bases between. The CDR3 coding sequence is TGTGCCAGCAACTCCGGGACTCGGAAGGGCGAGCAGTTCTTC. This gives the protein CASNSGTRKGEQFF.

V is TRBV6-2 or TRBV6-3 and J is TRBJ2-1; 9 bases fit TRBD2. V shed 6 bases, J shed 6 bases, and the junction held 6 bases outside the gene matches. CDR1 MNHEY and CDR2 SVGEGT come from the germline V gene. The CDR3 runs 14 residues. CDR3 DNA: TGTGCCAGCAGCTCCGGGACTAGCCCCAATGAGCAGTTCTTC. Its protein product is CASSSGTSPNEQFF.

This clone was seen a single time. The chain is built from TRBV29-1 and TRBJ2-7; unclear D gene. The V gene's germline CDR1 is SQVTM and CDR2 ANQGSEA. The CDR3 is 10 residues long. Trimming took off 4 bases at V and 5 bases at J, with 6 bases between the two ends. CDR3 bases: TGCAGCGTTGTCTCTGACGAGCAGTACTTC. Translated: CSVVSDEQYF.

This clone was picked up one time. V gene TRBV4-3 combines with J gene TRBJ2-4; TRBD1 is a possible D gene (5 bases). This CDR3 has 13 residues. V lost 2 bases and J 7 bases, leaving 9 bases between the germline ends. Germline CDR1 reads LGHNA; CDR2 reads YSLEER. In DNA, the CDR3 is TGCGCCAGCAGCCAACCAGGGTCGAACATTCAGTACTTC. Its translation: CASSQPGSNIQYF.

This clone showed up just a few times. The gene calls are TRBV7-9 and TRBJ1-1; unclear D gene. There are 12 residues in the CDR3. Germline V gene sequence: CDR1 SEHNR, CDR2 FQNEAQ (reference sequence). V gave up 5 bases and J gave up 2 bases, with 6 bases separating them. Here the CDR3 reads CASSDSNTEAFF. CDR3 bases: TGTGCCAGCAGCGACTCTAACACTGAAGCTTTCTTT.

The chain uses TRBV19 and TRBJ2-7; D is perhaps TRBD1 (6 bases). The CDR3 totals 14 residues. Germline V gene sequence: CDR1 LNHDA, CDR2 SQIVND (reference sequence). Trimming left V 3 bases short and J 1 base short, with 10 bases between. The CDR3 DNA reads as TGTGCCAGTAGTATTGACAGGTCGTCCTACGAGCAGTACTTC. This translates into CASSIDRSSYEQYF.

This clone showed up just once. This chain links TRBV7-9 with TRBJ2-5; 7 bases are a match to TRBD1. Germline V lookup: CDR1 SEHNR, CDR2 FQNEAQ (reference sequence). With V trimmed by 0 bases and J by 3 bases, 4 bases remained unmatched. The CDR3 runs 15 residues. The CDR3 loop reads CASSLAQGKEETQYF. CDR3 bases: TGTGCCAGCAGCTTAGCACAGGGGAAAGAAGAGACCCAGTACTTC.

V gene TRBV18 combines with J gene TRBJ1-5; no firm D call. This CDR3 comprises 13 residues. The ends were cut back, 3 bases at V and 6 bases at J, with 9 bases in the middle. Per germline, CDR1 KGHSH and CDR2 LQKENI. The DNA of the CDR3 is TGTGCCAGCTCACCGGCCGATCGTCAGCCCCAGCATTTT. This sequence encodes CASSPADRQPQHF.

CDR3: CASSDYGFDNEQFF. The DNA for the CDR3 is TGTGCCAGCAGTGACTATGGCTTTGACAATGAGCAGTTCTTC. The chain combines TRBV6-4 with TRBJ2-1; no firm D call. The V and J ends lost 1 base and 5 bases respectively, with 9 bases between them. This CDR3 has 14 amino acids. Germline CDR1 and CDR2: MRHNA and SNTAGT.

This clone has only a few counts. V gene TRBV27 combines with J gene TRBJ2-2; 9 nucleotides align to TRBD1. After removal of 8 bases from V and 5 bases from J, the junction contained 9 bases not matched to a gene. The CDR3 totals 15 residues. CDR1 MNHEY and CDR2 SMNVEV come from the germline V gene (reference sequence). This CDR3 is CASSKDRGGTGELFF. CDR3 bases: TGTGCCAGCTCCAAGGACAGGGGAGGAACCGGGGAGCTGTTTTTT.

This chain links TRBV28 with TRBJ1-6; D remains unclear. In germline, CDR1 is MDHEN, CDR2 SYDVKM. This CDR3 comprises 12 residues. V was shortened by 3 bases and J by 6 bases, with 3 bases between the two germline ends. The CDR3 sequence is CASSFSNSPLHF. The CDR3 coding sequence is TGTGCCAGCAGTTTTAGTAATTCACCCCTCCACTTT.

There are a few counts of this clone. The chain employs TRBV7-9 and TRBJ2-7; tentatively, D is TRBD2 (6 bases). The CDR3 has 19 residues. The germline V and J ends were trimmed by 0 bases and 0 bases, with 21 bases remaining between them. Germline V gives CDR1 SEHNR, CDR2 FQNEAQ (reference sequence). CDR3 coding DNA: TGTGCCAGCAGCTTAGCTTTTGGGAGTAGCGGCACTAGCTCCTACGAGCAGTACTTC. Translating it yields CASSLAFGSSGTSSYEQYF.

In this sample, this clone turned up once. The chain carries TRBV7-9 and TRBJ1-5; 7 nucleotides align to TRBD1. Trimming at V came to 5 bases and at J to 9 bases, leaving 13 bases not matched to a gene. The CDR3 is made up of 15 amino acids. Per germline, CDR1 SEHNR and CDR2 FQNEAQ (reference sequence). The CDR3 loop reads CASSPLTGSAPPQHF. The DNA for the CDR3 is TGTGCCAGCAGCCCCCTGACAGGGTCGGCTCCGCCCCAGCATTTT.